Listed below are T cell receptor beta chains from one sample, sequenced in a study of T-cell reconstitution after alpha-beta-depleted transplantation in children. TCRdb processed the PCR reads anew with MiXCR; each CDR3 protein has one entry. In the table there are hundreds of thousands of distinct CDR3 sequences, 12% of which are singletons. This specimen consisted of PBMCs from the stem cell graft donor, obtained from the stem cell graft. The receptors come from a human donor who donated a stem cell graft to a child with combined immunodeficiency. Each CDR3 is given with its conserved first and last residue. A D gene is named only where the DNA matches it firmly. Clone size is given for some rows only: seen once, a few or many times, or a class if the clone is expanded.

cdr3_length j_call d_call v_call clone_size cdr3_nt cdr3_aa
13 TRBJ1-3 TRBD1 TRBV12-3/TRBV12-4 few TGTGCCAGCCGGGACAGGAGTGGAAACACCATATATTTT CASRDRSGNTIYF
13 TRBJ2-3 . TRBV27 . TGTGCCAGCAGTGGCCTTGGCACAGATACGCAGTATTTT CASSGLGTDTQYF
15 TRBJ2-1 TRBD2 TRBV20-1 many TGCAGTGCTAGAGATCTCAGCGGGAGGGCGGAGGGGCAGTTCTTC CSARDLSGRAEGQFF
15 TRBJ1-1 TRBD1 TRBV12-3/TRBV12-4 many TGTGCCAGCAGTTTATCCCCCGACAGGGACACTGAAGCTTTCTTT CASSLSPDRDTEAFF
14 TRBJ1-6 . TRBV12-3/TRBV12-4 . TGTGCCAGCAGTCTCCGGGAGGGTAATTCACCCCTCCACTTT CASSLREGNSPLHF
14 TRBJ2-1 . TRBV30 few TGTGCCTGGAGTGGGTGGGAGGTGGGAAATGAGCAGTTCTTC CAWSGWEVGNEQFF
15 TRBJ2-7 TRBD1 TRBV6-2/TRBV6-3 . TGTGCCAGCATGCTCCCGGGACAGCCTCCCTACGAGCAGTACTTC CASMLPGQPPYEQYF
16 TRBJ2-3 TRBD2 TRBV6-2/TRBV6-3 . TGTGCCAGCAGTTACTCCGCGGGGGAAGGCACAGATACGCAGTATTTT CASSYSAGEGTDTQYF
14 TRBJ2-3 TRBD2 TRBV20-1 . TGCAGTGCAACAGCGGGAGACCTCACAGATACGCAGTATTTT CSATAGDLTDTQYF
14 TRBJ2-3 TRBD1 TRBV5-1 . TGCGCCAGCAGCGGAACAGGGGCCACAGATACGCAGTATTTT CASSGTGATDTQYF
14 TRBJ2-3 . TRBV12-3/TRBV12-4 few TGTGCCAGCAGTTTAAGTCGGGCCACAGATACGCAGTATTTT CASSLSRATDTQYF
17 TRBJ2-2 . TRBV6-2/TRBV6-3 . TGTGCCAGCAGCTACACGTGGGGCGGGCAGAACACCGGGGAGCTGTTTTTT CASSYTWGGQNTGELFF
14 TRBJ1-6 TRBD1 TRBV9 . TGTGCCAGCAGCGCGAGTACAGGGGAGGCACCCCTCCACTTT CASSASTGEAPLHF
12 TRBJ2-7 . TRBV10-3 . TGTGCCATCAGTGGACCGAGCTACGAGCAGTACTTC CAISGPSYEQYF